Following are 32 T cell receptor beta chains from one sample sequenced in a study of CD8 T cells in Susac syndrome. Reverse transcription of about 0.45 to 1 ug RNA was carried out with random hexamers. MiXCR was run by TCRdb on the immunoSEQ multiplex PCR reads, yielding one entry per CDR3 protein. This repertoire shows about 210,000 distinct CDR3 sequences, about 94% found once; its top ten account for 0.15% to 0.2%. The sample was CD4+ T cells from PBMCs. The source is a human donor with Susac syndrome.

The CDR3 DNA follows: TGCGCCAGCAGCTTGGTGTGGGGCATGAACACTGAAGCTTTCTTT. This sequence encodes CASSLVWGMNTEAFF. The rearrangement uses TRBV5-1 and TRBJ1-1; the D gene is possibly TRBD1 (5 bases). Germline assignment: CDR1 SGHRS and CDR2 YFSETQ. The CDR3 runs to 15 residues. V dropped 0 bases and J dropped 0 bases, with 9 bases sitting between them.

The chain carries TRBV15 and TRBJ2-3; 7 nucleotides match TRBD2. Per the germline V gene, CDR1 is LNHNV and CDR2 is YYDKDF (reference sequence). Unmatched junction bases numbered 3, after V lost 0 bases and J lost 3 bases. This CDR3 region has 15 residues. In DNA, the CDR3 is TGTGCCACCAGCAGAGATCTGGGGGGGACAGATACGCAGTATTTT. Protein: CATSRDLGGTDTQYF.

The J gene is TRBJ2-1, the V gene TRBV7-9; 7 nucleotides align to TRBD2. Germline lookup yields CDR1 SEHNR and CDR2 FQNEAQ (reference sequence). This CDR3 region has 15 residues. The V and J ends lost 5 bases and 0 bases, in that order; junction bases with no gene match: 4. The CDR3: CASSPTSDSYNEQFF. The CDR3 DNA follows: TGTGCCAGCAGCCCCACTAGCGACTCCTACAATGAGCAGTTCTTC.

The J gene is TRBJ1-3, the V gene TRBV13; no reliable D call. Germline lookup yields CDR1 PRHDT and CDR2 FYEKMQ (reference sequence). The CDR3 sequence is 15 residues long. The V gene lost 1 base and the J gene lost 0 bases, with 7 bases spanning the gap. The CDR3 here is CASSLAPNSGNTIYF. CDR3 coding DNA: TGTGCCAGCAGCTTAGCCCCTAACTCTGGAAACACCATATATTTT. Drawing the rest from reference TRBV13 and TRBJ1-3, the complete variable domain is AAGVIQSPRHLIKEKRETATLKCYPIPRHDTVYWYQQGPGQDPQFLISFYEKMQSDKGSIPDRFSAQQFSDYHSELNMSSLELGDSALYFCASSLAPNSGNTIYFGEGSWLTVV.

The V gene is TRBV5-1, the J gene TRBJ1-1; D is possibly TRBD1 (6 bases). Germline V gene sequence: CDR1 SGHRS, CDR2 YFSETQ. The germline V and J ends were trimmed by 6 bases and 1 base, with 16 bases remaining between them. The CDR3 length is 15 residues. For the CDR3, the DNA is TGCGCCAGCACCCCCCTGCGGGGGCCGAACACTGAAGCTTTCTTT. Amino acid sequence: CASTPLRGPNTEAFF.

The V call is TRBV20-1, the J call TRBJ1-5; D possibly corresponds to TRBD1 (6 bases). The V and J ends lost 3 bases and 1 base respectively, with 13 bases between them. CDR3 length equals 15 residues. The germline gives CDR1 DFQATT, CDR2 SNEGSKA (reference sequence). CDR3 nucleotide sequence: TGCAGTGCTAGTCGGCAAGGGGGGAGCAATCAGCCCCAGCATTTT. Translated, it gives CSASRQGGSNQPQHF.

The J gene is TRBJ1-1, the V gene TRBV19, with D possibly being TRBD1 (5 bases). CDR3 length: 14 residues. Trimming took off 3 bases at V and 1 base at J, with 9 bases between the two ends. CDR1 is LNHDA and CDR2 is SQIVND in the germline V gene (reference sequence). The CDR3 here is CASSIGHANTEAFF. The DNA for the CDR3 is TGTGCCAGTAGTATTGGACACGCGAACACTGAAGCTTTCTTT.

As to this clonotype: The junction departs from the called germline gene at one end, perhaps through a read error. J is TRBJ1-3 and V is TRBV12-3 or TRBV12-4; TRBD1 matches 10 bases. CDR3 size: 16 residues. CDR3 sequence (DNA): TGTGCCAGCAGAACCGGGACAGGGGACTCTGAAAACACCATATATTTT. It is translated as CASRTGTGDSENTIYF.

Here the CDR3 DNA reads TGCAGTGCCTCGAGACAGGGCGCCTACGAGCAGTACTTC. It encodes CSASRQGAYEQYF. This chain links TRBV20-1 with TRBJ2-7; TRBD1 agrees at 7 bases. From germline, CDR1 is DFQATT and CDR2 SNEGSKA (reference sequence). This CDR3 contains 13 residues. The ends lost 6 bases at V and 2 bases at J; junction bases unmatched: 7.

The chain combines TRBV30 with TRBJ1-3; no reliable D call. Trimming removed 0 bases from V and 3 bases from J, with 12 bases in between. From germline, CDR1 is GTSNPN and CDR2 SVGIG (reference sequence). The CDR3 is 15 residues long. CDR3 amino acids: CAWSVVRVGGNTIYF. The CDR3 DNA reads as TGTGCCTGGAGTGTAGTCCGTGTTGGTGGAAACACCATATATTTT.

The rearrangement links TRBV7-2 to TRBJ1-1; D not resolved. The length of the CDR3 is 14 residues. Trimming left V 6 bases short and J 10 bases short, with 21 bases between. Germline CDR1 reads SGHTA; CDR2 reads FQGNSA. The CDR3 here is CASRPTRPVDGAFF. CDR3 DNA sequence: TGTGCCAGCAGGCCGACCCGACCGGTGGACGGAGCTTTCTTT.

The CDR3, as DNA: TGTGCCAGCAGTTTATTCGGGGGGAAAGCTTTCTTT. This translates into CASSLFGGKAFF. V is TRBV12-3 or TRBV12-4 and J is TRBJ1-1; tentative D call: TRBD1 (5 bases). Deletions cut 2 bases from V and 9 bases from J, with 10 bases between. CDR3 length: 12 amino acids.

The V and J genes are TRBV9 and TRBJ2-5; TRBD2 is a possible D gene (5 bases). The CDR3 has 14 amino acids. Trimming left V 4 bases short and J 5 bases short, with 15 bases between. Germline V CDR1 and CDR2: SGDLS, YYNGEE. CDR3 bases: TGTGCCAGCAGCCTTCGACCTGGCGGGGAGACCCAGTACTTC. Translating gives CASSLRPGGETQYF.

This chain links TRBV19 with TRBJ2-1, with TRBD2 as a possible D gene (5 bases). The CDR3 consists of 17 residues. Germline values: CDR1 LNHDA, CDR2 SQIVND (reference sequence). V lost 5 bases to trimming and J lost 7 bases, with 24 bases between them. The CDR3 DNA reads TGTGCCAGTAGTCCGCCGGTTGGCGGCGGGTCGGGGAATGAGCAGTTCTTC. Encoded protein: CASSPPVGGGSGNEQFF.

This clonotype was seen only a few times. V and J are TRBV7-2 and TRBJ1-2; 7 bases agree with TRBD1. In germline, CDR1 is SGHTA, CDR2 FQGNSA. This CDR3 region has 13 residues. The J segment lost 3 bases and the V segment lost 3 bases, leaving 1 base of the junction unmatched. In nucleotides, the CDR3 is TGTGCCAGCAGCTTTGACAGGGACTATGGCTACACCTTC. This gives the protein CASSFDRDYGYTF.

V usage is TRBV7-9 and J usage is TRBJ2-4; D is perhaps TRBD1 or TRBD2 (5 bases each). V was trimmed by 3 bases and J by 0 bases, leaving 6 bases between them. The CDR3 spans 14 residues. From germline, CDR1 is SEHNR and CDR2 FQNEAQ (reference sequence). CDR3 in amino acids: CASSLGEAKNIQYF. CDR3 in DNA: TGTGCCAGCAGCTTGGGGGAAGCCAAAAACATTCAGTACTTC.

V and J are TRBV28 and TRBJ1-2, with D perhaps TRBD1 (5 bases). V was shortened by 2 bases and J by 8 bases, with 15 bases between the two germline ends. This CDR3 spans 14 amino acids. CDR1 and CDR2 from the germline V gene are MDHEN and SYDVKM. The chain's CDR3 is CASSLEQGRLGYTF. The CDR3 DNA reads TGTGCCAGCAGTTTAGAGCAGGGAAGACTCGGCTACACCTTC.

This rearrangement joins TRBV6-5 to TRBJ1-2; 7 nucleotides agree with TRBD1. The CDR3 length is 15 residues. CDR1 and CDR2 (germline): MNHEY, SVGAGI. J lost 4 bases, V lost 2 bases, and 7 bases had no gene match. In nucleotides, the CDR3 is TGTGCCAGCAGTTACGGGTCTAACAGGGGCTATGGCTACACCTTC. This codes for CASSYGSNRGYGYTF.

The V and J genes are TRBV9 and TRBJ1-2; TRBD1 is a possible D gene (5 bases). V was shortened by 3 bases and J by 2 bases, with 14 bases between the two germline ends. Germline CDR1 and CDR2: SGDLS and YYNGEE. This CDR3 comprises 15 residues. The CDR3 region is CASSERLEGNYGYTF. Here the CDR3 DNA reads TGTGCCAGCAGCGAGAGACTTGAGGGGAACTATGGCTACACCTTC.

This clonotype occurred a few times. The chain links TRBV20-1 to TRBJ2-3; D is undetermined. The CDR3 contains 12 residues. The V gene lost 3 bases and the J gene lost 0 bases, with 4 bases spanning the gap. CDR1 DFQATT and CDR2 SNEGSKA come from the germline V gene (reference sequence). CDR3 amino acids: CSARASTDTQYF. CDR3 nucleotide sequence: TGCAGTGCTAGGGCTAGCACAGATACGCAGTATTTT.

The chain joins TRBV2 to TRBJ2-3; 11 bases map to TRBD2. V gave up 6 bases and J gave up 5 bases; unmatched junction bases: 7. Germline CDR1 reads SNHLY; CDR2 reads FYNNEI. The CDR3 spans 15 residues. CDR3 nucleotide sequence: TGTGCCAGCAGGAGTAGCGGGGGGGCATTAGATACGCAGTATTTT. Translation: CASRSSGGALDTQYF.

J is TRBJ2-2 and V is TRBV19; the match to TRBD2 covers 7 bases. J gave up 6 bases and V 6 bases, and 1 base lay outside the gene matches. In germline, CDR1 is LNHDA, CDR2 SQIVND (reference sequence). The CDR3 sequence is 12 residues long. In DNA form, the CDR3 reads TGTGCCAGTAGAGCGGGGCCCGGGGAGCTGTTTTTT. This translates into CASRAGPGELFF.

This rearrangement joins TRBV30 to TRBJ1-2; D may be TRBD1 (5 bases). The CDR3 consists of 11 residues. V lost 7 bases and J lost 3, with 9 bases in between. Germline CDR1 GTSNPN, CDR2 SVGIG (reference sequence). CDR3 DNA sequence: TGTGCCTTCAGGGTCGACTATGGCTACACCTTC. As protein: CAFRVDYGYTF. The full variable domain, rest sourced from reference TRBV30 and TRBJ1-2, is SQTIHQWPATLVQPVGSPLSLECTVEGTSNPNLYWYRQAAGRGLQLLFYSVGIGQISSEVPQNLSASRPQDRQFILSSKKLLLSDSGFYLCAFRVDYGYTFGSGTRLTVV.

The chain carries TRBV7-8 and TRBJ2-6, with 9 positions matching TRBD2. The V segment lost 4 bases and the J segment 2 bases; nucleotides outside the gene matches: 9. The CDR3 has 18 residues. CDR1 and CDR2 from the germline V gene are SGHVS and FQNEAQ. The CDR3, as DNA: TGTGCCAGCAGCTCCCTGCTAGCGGGGCAAGCTGGGGCCAACGTCCTGACTTTC. Amino acid sequence: CASSSLLAGQAGANVLTF. Full variable domain (missing parts from reference TRBV7-8 and TRBJ2-6): GAGVSQSPRYKVAKRGQDVALRCDPISGHVSLFWYQQALGQGPEFLTYFQNEAQLDKSGLPSDRFFAERPEGSVSTLKIQRTQQEDSAVYLCASSSLLAGQAGANVLTFGAGSRLTVL.

The gene calls are TRBV20-1 and TRBJ2-7; D is possibly TRBD1 (6 bases). Trimming left V 3 bases short and J 2 bases short, with 8 bases between. The length of the CDR3 is 12 residues. CDR1 DFQATT and CDR2 SNEGSKA come from the germline V gene (reference sequence). CDR3 bases: TGCAGTGCTAGTAACAGGGCCTACGAGCAGTACTTC. Encoded protein: CSASNRAYEQYF.

This clonotype occurred a few times. V is TRBV4-2 and J is TRBJ2-1; tentative D call: TRBD2 (5 bases). Trimming shortened V by 4 bases and J by 0 bases, and 13 bases separated the two germline ends. Germline V CDR1 and CDR2: LGHNA, YNFKEQ. The CDR3 consists of 16 residues. DNA for the CDR3: TGTGCCAGCAGCCCACACGGGGAGAGCTCCTACAATGAGCAGTTCTTC. Translated: CASSPHGESSYNEQFF.

The V and J genes are TRBV5-1 and TRBJ2-3, with TRBD2 identical over 9 bases. The V segment lost 0 bases and the J segment 4 bases; nucleotides outside the gene matches: 12. CDR3 length: 18 amino acids. Germline V lookup: CDR1 SGHRS, CDR2 YFSETQ. In DNA form, the CDR3 reads TGCGCCAGCAGCTTGGGGTCCGGCGGAAGCGGGGGGTCAGATACGCAGTATTTT. Translation: CASSLGSGGSGGSDTQYF.

The V and J genes are TRBV28 and TRBJ1-4, with 10 positions matching TRBD1. This CDR3 contains 16 residues. CDR1 MDHEN and CDR2 SYDVKM come from the germline V gene. V shed 8 bases, J shed 0 bases, and the junction held 6 bases outside the gene matches. As DNA, the CDR3 is TGTGCCAGCGGGGGACAGGGGAGGGCAACTAATGAAAAACTGTTTTTT. Protein: CASGGQGRATNEKLFF.

This chain connects TRBV3-1 to TRBJ2-2; D remains unclear. Trimming stripped 3 bases from V and 1 base from J, with 12 bases between. Germline loops: CDR1 LGHDT, CDR2 YNNKEL (reference sequence). The length of the CDR3 is 16 residues. The CDR3 DNA sequence: TGTGCCAGCAGCCAGGTCAGACCCCGGAACACCGGGGAGCTGTTTTTT. It specifies CASSQVRPRNTGELFF.

The rearrangement links TRBV30 to TRBJ1-5; the D gene is possibly TRBD1 (6 bases). The CDR3 length is 14 residues. Germline CDR1 reads GTSNPN; CDR2 reads SVGIG (reference sequence). V was clipped by 8 bases and J by 2 bases, with 16 bases between them. This CDR3 is CAQGQPGGNQPQHF. CDR3 bases: TGTGCCCAGGGACAACCCGGAGGCAATCAGCCCCAGCATTTT.

This clonotype was detected only once. The chain recombines TRBV30 with TRBJ2-1; 7 bases are shared with TRBD2. This CDR3 is built from 14 residues. Trimming removed 1 base from V and 7 bases from J; junction bases left unmatched: 7. Germline CDR1 reads GTSNPN; CDR2 reads SVGIG (reference sequence). CDR3 DNA: TGTGCCTGGAGTGGGGGGGGTAGCGGTAATGAGCAGTTCTTC. Encoded protein: CAWSGGGSGNEQFF.

V and J are TRBV5-1 and TRBJ2-7; 8 bases map to TRBD1. V lost 4 bases to trimming and J lost 2 bases; unmatched junction nucleotides: 14. The CDR3 is 17 residues long. CDR1 is SGHRS and CDR2 is YFSETQ in the germline V gene. CDR3 in amino acids: CASSPGQGRGSPYEQYF. The CDR3, as DNA: TGCGCCAGCAGCCCCGGACAGGGACGGGGAAGTCCCTACGAGCAGTACTTC. The full variable domain, rest sourced from reference TRBV5-1 and TRBJ2-7, is KAGVTQTPRYLIKTRGQQVTLSCSPISGHRSVSWYQQTPGQGLQFLFEYFSETQRNKGNFPGRFSGRQFSNSRSEMNVSTLELGDSALYLCASSPGQGRGSPYEQYFGPGTRLTVT.